Detailed here is one T cell receptor (beta chain). Its antigen is unknown. No base quality information exists; no much larger clone differs at one position. The time point label, as the study defines it: about 28 days (+/-7) after the second vaccine dose. AZD1222 recipients with second doses at about 4 weeks or about 12 weeks were pooled, because spike-specific TCR depth and breadth did not differ between schedules. Samples from vaccinated people were obtained from the UK trials COV001 and COV002, which included a single-blind randomized controlled phase 2/3 trial of AZD1222 (ChAdOx1 nCoV-19) in healthy adults. For TCRbeta chain sequencing, PBMC samples from trial participants were taken at day 0 and at day 28 after the second dose. The CDR3 regions of human TCRbeta chains were subjected to immunosequencing. For the original study's pipeline: Repertoire TCRs were checked for matches against a reference library of SARS-CoV-2-specific TCRs that had been generated using the MIRA antigen-specificity platform. Breadth meant the fraction of unique TCRs that were SARS-CoV-2-associated, whereas depth meant the fraction of total T cells that were SARS-CoV-2-associated. Each spike-specific TCR was assigned to its reactive spike region and to a CD4 or CD8 class using the MIRA data. Log10-transformed breadth and depth values were compared by one-way ANOVA with Sidak's multiple comparisons tests. TCRdb re-hosts the immuneACCESS table, in-frame sequences only. Its copies lack some clones; in the studies checked, an unresolved V gene accounts for under half of them, and the cause for the rest is not known. V and J calls and clone size follow that table, whereas D and trimming were derived from the DNA. This sample comprises 140,000 to 150,000 clones, roughly 93% of them detected only once. The ten largest clones capture around 1.8% of the sample.

V and J lose 0 bases and 5 bases, and a span of 8 bases separates them. The CDR3 has 13 amino acids, counting the end cysteine and phenylalanine. The sequence is cut down to CDR3 DNA, 39 bases in frame from base 1. CDR1 and CDR2 (SGHNT, YYREEE) derive from the germline V gene (reference sequence). The data are from a study of T cell responses to AZD1222 COVID-19 vaccine (dated by TCRdb to the early 2020s). Background for the entire study: TCR sequencing covered over 230 trial participants: nearly 210 given two doses of AZD1222 and 26 given two doses of MenACWY control vaccine. Trial participants were enrolled into age subgroups of 18-55, 56-69 and 70-plus years, which contained around 140, 26 and 57 TCR-sequenced participants, respectively. General findings and caveats noted by the study authors: Participants were mostly white British and included more females than males, and it was suggested by the authors that clonal diversity may have been underestimated. The whole spike protein was spanned by vaccine-associated CD4 TCRs, and dominant responses were seen in regions 160-218 and 743-854. In the small 56-69-year group, the increase in depth fell short of significance, most likely because of low power. Because no day 14 peak-response samples were available, the repertoires could be characterized only after the peak T cell response. Conclusions about previously exposed vaccinees are limited, since just six AZD1222 recipients were seropositive for SARS-CoV-2 at baseline. Spike-specific TCR breadth and depth rose significantly after two AZD1222 doses compared with day 0 and with MenACWY recipients. Epitopes outside the regions mutated in the B.1.351 and B.1.1.7 variants were reportedly recognized by nearly half of the unique spike-specific TCRs.

The chain is encoded by TRBV5-4 joined to TRBJ2-5, with the D gene possibly TRBD1 or TRBD2, each one fitting 5 bases. The source was peripheral blood, collected 28 days after the second AZD1222 dose. The receptor was isolated from an adult who received the AZD1222 COVID-19 vaccine. The CDR3 in this case is CASSLGDGETQYF. The nucleotide sequence is given as TGTGCCAGCAGCTTGGGGGACGGGGAGACCCAGTACTTC. Beyond the CDR3, the reference TRBV5-4 and TRBJ2-5 genes provide the residues; the full variable domain reads: ETGVTQSPTHLIKTRGQQVTLRCSSQSGHNTVSWYQQALGQGPQFIFQYYREEENGRGNFPPRFSGLQFPNYSSELNVNALELDDSALYLCASSLGDGETQYFGPGTRLLVL.